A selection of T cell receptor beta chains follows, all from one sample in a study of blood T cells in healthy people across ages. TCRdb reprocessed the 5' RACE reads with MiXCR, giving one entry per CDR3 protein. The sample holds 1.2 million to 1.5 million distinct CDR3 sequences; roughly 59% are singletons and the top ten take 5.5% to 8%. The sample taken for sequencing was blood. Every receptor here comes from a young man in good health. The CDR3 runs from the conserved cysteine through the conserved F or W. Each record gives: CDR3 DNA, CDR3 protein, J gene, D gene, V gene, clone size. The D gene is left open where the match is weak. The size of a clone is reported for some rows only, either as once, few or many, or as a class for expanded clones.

DNA: TGTGCCAGCAGTTTACGTGACAGACTCAATCAGCCCCAGCATTTT
CDR3: CASSLRDRLNQPQHF
J: TRBJ1-5
D: .
V: TRBV28
size: .

DNA: TGTGCCAGCAGCTTAGGGGCAGAACTTAATGAAAAACTGTTTTTT
CDR3: CASSLGAELNEKLFF
J: TRBJ1-4
D: .
V: TRBV7-2
size: .

DNA: TGTGCCAGCAGTTCAGGGGAGAAGACACCCCTCCACTTT
CDR3: CASSSGEKTPLHF
J: TRBJ1-6
D: .
V: TRBV28
size: .

DNA: TGTGCCAGCAGCTACCGGGCTATATCCCATGGCTACACCTTC
CDR3: CASSYRAISHGYTF
J: TRBJ1-2
D: .
V: TRBV6-5
size: .

DNA: TGTGCCAGCAGCTTAGCGAGGCCAGAAGCTTTCTTT
CDR3: CASSLARPEAFF
J: TRBJ1-1
D: .
V: TRBV7-2
size: .

DNA: TGTGCCAGCAGCGTAGATCAGGCGAGCTCCTACGAGCAGTACTTC
CDR3: CASSVDQASSYEQYF
J: TRBJ2-7
D: .
V: TRBV9
size: .

DNA: TGTGCCAGCAGTTACACCACACCCAATTCACCCCTCCACTTT
CDR3: CASSYTTPNSPLHF
J: TRBJ1-6
D: .
V: TRBV6-5
size: .

DNA: TGTGCCACTAGCAGAACTGTCTCAGATACGCAGTATTTT
CDR3: CATSRTVSDTQYF
J: TRBJ2-3
D: .
V: TRBV15
size: .

DNA: TGCGCCAGCAGCTTGGACGGGAGCACTGAAGCTTTCTTT
CDR3: CASSLDGSTEAFF
J: TRBJ1-1
D: .
V: TRBV5-1
size: few

DNA: TGTGCCAGCAGTTTATCCCCGGGACAACACACAGATACGCAGTATTTT
CDR3: CASSLSPGQHTDTQYF
J: TRBJ2-3
D: .
V: TRBV7-9
size: few

DNA: TGTGCCAGCAGCGGGGGGACTAATTCACCCCTCCACTTT
CDR3: CASSGGTNSPLHF
J: TRBJ1-6
D: .
V: TRBV7-2
size: few